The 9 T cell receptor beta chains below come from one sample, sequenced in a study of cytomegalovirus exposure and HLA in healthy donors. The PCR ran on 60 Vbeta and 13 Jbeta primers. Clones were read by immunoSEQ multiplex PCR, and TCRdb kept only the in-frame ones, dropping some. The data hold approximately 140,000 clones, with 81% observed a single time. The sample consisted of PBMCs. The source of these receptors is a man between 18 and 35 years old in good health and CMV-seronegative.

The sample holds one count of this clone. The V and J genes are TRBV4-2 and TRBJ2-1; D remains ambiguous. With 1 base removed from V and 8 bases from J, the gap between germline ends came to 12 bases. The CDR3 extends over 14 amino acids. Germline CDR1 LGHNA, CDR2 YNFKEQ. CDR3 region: CASSQASRNHEQFF. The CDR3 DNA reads TGTGCCAGCAGCCAAGCTTCTAGAAACCATGAGCAGTTCTTC.

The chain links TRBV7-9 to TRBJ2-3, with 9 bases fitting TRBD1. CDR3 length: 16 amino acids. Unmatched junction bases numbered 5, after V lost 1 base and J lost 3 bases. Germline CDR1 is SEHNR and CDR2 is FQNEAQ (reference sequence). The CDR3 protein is CASSLDGGQGTDTQYF. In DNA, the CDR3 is TGTGCCAGCAGCTTAGATGGGGGACAGGGAACAGATACGCAGTATTTT.

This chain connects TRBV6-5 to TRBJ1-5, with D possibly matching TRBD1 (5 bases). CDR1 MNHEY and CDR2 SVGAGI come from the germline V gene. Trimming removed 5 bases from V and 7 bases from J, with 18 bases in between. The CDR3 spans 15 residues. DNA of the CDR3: TGTGCCAGCAGTCCCTATTGGGGGGGGAAACAGCCCCAGCATTTT. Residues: CASSPYWGGKQPQHF.

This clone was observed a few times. The DNA of the CDR3 is TGTGCCAGCACCACGGGTCAGGGGGCCTACGAGCAGTACTTC. This translates into CASTTGQGAYEQYF. The rearrangement links TRBV5-4 to TRBJ2-7; 7 bases are a match to TRBD1. Trimming took 6 bases from V and 2 from J; bases not matched to a gene: 8. Per germline, CDR1 SGHNT and CDR2 YYREEE (reference sequence). The CDR3 covers 14 residues. Filled out from reference TRBV5-4 and TRBJ2-7, the complete variable domain reads ETGVTQSPTHLIKTRGQQVTLRCSSQSGHNTVSWYQQALGQGPQFIFQYYREEENGRGNFPPRFSGLQFPNYSSELNVNALELDDSALYLCASTTGQGAYEQYFGPGTRLTVT.

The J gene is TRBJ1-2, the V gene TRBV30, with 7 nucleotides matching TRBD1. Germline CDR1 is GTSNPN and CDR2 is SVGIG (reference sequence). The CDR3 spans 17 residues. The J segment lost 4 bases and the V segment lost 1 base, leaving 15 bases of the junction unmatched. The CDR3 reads CAWSAGTAGRVGYGYTF. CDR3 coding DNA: TGTGCCTGGAGTGCCGGGACAGCCGGCCGGGTGGGCTATGGCTACACCTTC.

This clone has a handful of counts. DNA for the CDR3: TGCGCCAGCAGTGTTACCGGTACAGATACGCAGTATTTT. Translation gives CASSVTGTDTQYF. This sequence joins TRBV10-1 and TRBJ2-3; D is ambiguous. This CDR3 is built from 13 residues. V dropped 4 bases and J dropped 3 bases, with 8 bases sitting between them. The V gene's germline CDR1 is WNHNN and CDR2 SYGVQD (reference sequence).

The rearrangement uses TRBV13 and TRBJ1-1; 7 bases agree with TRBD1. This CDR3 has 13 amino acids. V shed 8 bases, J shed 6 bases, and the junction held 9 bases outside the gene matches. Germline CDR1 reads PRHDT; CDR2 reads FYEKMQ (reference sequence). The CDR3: CASSHSGGPEAFF. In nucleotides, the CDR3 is TGTGCCAGCTCTCACTCAGGGGGTCCTGAAGCTTTCTTT. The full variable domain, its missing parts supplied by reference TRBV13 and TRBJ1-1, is AAGVIQSPRHLIKEKRETATLKCYPIPRHDTVYWYQQGPGQDPQFLISFYEKMQSDKGSIPDRFSAQQFSDYHSELNMSSLELGDSALYFCASSHSGGPEAFFGQGTRLTVV.

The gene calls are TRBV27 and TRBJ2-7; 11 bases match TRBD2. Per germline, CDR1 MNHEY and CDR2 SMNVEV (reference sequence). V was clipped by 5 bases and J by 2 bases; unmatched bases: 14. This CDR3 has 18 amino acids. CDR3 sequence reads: CASSGTGTSGTPPYEQYF. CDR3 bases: TGTGCCAGCAGTGGGACAGGGACTAGCGGAACCCCCCCCTACGAGCAGTACTTC.

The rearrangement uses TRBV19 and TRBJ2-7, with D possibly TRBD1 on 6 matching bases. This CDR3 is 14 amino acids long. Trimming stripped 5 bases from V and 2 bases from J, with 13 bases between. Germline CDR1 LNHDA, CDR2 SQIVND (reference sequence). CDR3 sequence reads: CASSGQGRTYEQYF. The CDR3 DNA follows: TGTGCCAGTAGTGGGCAGGGGCGCACCTACGAGCAGTACTTC.